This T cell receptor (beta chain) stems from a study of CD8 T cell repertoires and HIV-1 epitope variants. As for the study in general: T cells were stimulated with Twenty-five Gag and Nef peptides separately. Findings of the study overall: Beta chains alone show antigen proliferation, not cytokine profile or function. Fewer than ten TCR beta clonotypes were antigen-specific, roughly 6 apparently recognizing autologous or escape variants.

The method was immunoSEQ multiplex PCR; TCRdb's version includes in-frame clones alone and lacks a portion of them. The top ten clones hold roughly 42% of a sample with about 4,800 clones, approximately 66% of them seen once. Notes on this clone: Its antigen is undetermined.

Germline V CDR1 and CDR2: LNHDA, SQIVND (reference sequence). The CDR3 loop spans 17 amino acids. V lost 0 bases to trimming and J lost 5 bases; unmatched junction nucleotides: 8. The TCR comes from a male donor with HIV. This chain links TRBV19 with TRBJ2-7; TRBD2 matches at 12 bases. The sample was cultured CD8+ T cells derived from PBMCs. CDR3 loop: CASSIEGLAGVPDEQYF. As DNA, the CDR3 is TGTGCCAGTAGTATAGAGGGACTAGCGGGTGTACCTGACGAGCAGTACTTC.